This T cell receptor (beta chain) was retrieved from a study of vaccination effects on CD4 cells after COVID-19. General study points: Late post-vaccination samples showed marked contraction of infection- and vaccine-induced clones.

Expansion of antigen-specific CD4+ T cells with viral peptide pools was carried out by the ViraFEST assay before sequencing. A 10-day culture period preceded the isolation of CD4+ T cells. In the vaccine recipients, nucleocapsid antibodies were negative and there was no prior SARS-CoV-2 infection. They grew some 2 million PBMC in each well, adding 10 IU/ml IL-2 and 8 to 10 ug/ml peptides. Cultures got half-medium changes with IL-2 on days 3 and 7. TCRdb's table, derived via immunoSEQ multiplex PCR, lists solely in-frame clones and lacks some. In the table there are fewer than 30,000 clones, 70% to 80% of which are singletons. Details on this clone: Its antigen remains unknown.

CDR3 length: 17 residues. V was clipped by 2 bases and J by 4 bases, with 20 bases between them. Per the germline V gene, CDR1 is MNHNS and CDR2 is SASEGT. The sample consisted of CD4+ T cells from PBMCs cultured with SARS-CoV-2 spike peptides, taken before COVID-19 vaccination. The receptor's source is a human donor who received a COVID-19 vaccine. The rearrangement joins TRBV6-1 to TRBJ1-2, with D perhaps TRBD1 (6 bases). The DNA for the CDR3 is TGTGCCAGCAGTGAACAAGGGGGGGCAGGGGCTTTCTATGGCTACACCTTC. This codes for CASSEQGGAGAFYGYTF.